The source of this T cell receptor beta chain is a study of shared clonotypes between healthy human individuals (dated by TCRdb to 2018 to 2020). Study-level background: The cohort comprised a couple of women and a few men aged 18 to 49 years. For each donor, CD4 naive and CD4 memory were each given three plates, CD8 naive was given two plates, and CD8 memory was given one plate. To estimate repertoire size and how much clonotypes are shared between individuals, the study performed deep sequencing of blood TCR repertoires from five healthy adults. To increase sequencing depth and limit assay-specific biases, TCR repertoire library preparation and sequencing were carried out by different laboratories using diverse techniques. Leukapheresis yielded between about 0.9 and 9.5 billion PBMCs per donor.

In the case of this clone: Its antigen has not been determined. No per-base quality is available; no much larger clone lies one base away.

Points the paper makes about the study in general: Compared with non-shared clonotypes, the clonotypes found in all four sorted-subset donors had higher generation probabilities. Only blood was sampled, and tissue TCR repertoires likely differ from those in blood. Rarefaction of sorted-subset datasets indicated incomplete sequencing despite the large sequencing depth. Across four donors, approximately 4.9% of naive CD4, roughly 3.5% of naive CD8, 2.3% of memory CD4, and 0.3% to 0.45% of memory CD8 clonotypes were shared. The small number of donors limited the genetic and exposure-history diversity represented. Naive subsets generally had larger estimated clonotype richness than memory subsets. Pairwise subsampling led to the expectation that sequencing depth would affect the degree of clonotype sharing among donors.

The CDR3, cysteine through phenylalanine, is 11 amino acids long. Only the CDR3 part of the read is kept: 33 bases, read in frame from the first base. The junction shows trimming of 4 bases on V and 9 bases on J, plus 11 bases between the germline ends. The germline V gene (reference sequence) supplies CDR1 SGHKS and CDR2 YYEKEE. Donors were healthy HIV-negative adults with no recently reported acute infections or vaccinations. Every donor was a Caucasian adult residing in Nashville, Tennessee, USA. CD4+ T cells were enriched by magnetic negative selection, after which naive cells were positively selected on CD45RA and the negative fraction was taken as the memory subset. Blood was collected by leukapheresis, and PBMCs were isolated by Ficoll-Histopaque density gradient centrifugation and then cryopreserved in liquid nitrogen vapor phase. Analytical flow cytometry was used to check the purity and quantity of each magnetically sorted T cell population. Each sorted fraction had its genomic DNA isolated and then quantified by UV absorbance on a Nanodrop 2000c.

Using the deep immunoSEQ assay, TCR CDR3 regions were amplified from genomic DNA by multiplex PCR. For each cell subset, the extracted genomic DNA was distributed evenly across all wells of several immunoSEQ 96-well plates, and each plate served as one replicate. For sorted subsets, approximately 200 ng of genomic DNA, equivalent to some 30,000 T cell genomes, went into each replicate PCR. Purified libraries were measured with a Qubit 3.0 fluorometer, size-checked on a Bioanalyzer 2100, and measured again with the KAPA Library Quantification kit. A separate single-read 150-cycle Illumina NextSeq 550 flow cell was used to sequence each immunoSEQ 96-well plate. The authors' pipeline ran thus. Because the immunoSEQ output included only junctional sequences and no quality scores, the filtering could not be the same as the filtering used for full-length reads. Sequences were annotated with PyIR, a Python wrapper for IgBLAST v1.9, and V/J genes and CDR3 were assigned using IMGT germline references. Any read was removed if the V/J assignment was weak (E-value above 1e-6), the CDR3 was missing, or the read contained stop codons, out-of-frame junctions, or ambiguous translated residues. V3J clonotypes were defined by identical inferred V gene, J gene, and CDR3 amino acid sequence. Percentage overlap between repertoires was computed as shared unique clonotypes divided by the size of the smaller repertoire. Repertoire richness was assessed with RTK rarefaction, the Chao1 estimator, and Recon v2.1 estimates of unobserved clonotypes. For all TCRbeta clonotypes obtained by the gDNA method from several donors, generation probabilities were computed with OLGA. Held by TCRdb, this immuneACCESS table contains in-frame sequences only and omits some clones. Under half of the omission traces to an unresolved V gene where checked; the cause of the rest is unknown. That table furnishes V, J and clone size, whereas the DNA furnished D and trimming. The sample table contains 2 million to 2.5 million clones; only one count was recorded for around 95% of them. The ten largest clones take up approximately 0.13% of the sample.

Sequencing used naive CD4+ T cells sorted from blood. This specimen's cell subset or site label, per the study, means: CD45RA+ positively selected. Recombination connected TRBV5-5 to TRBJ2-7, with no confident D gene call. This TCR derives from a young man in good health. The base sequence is TGTGCCAGCAGCCCGGAATTCCGGCAGTACTTC. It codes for CASSPEFRQYF.